This T cell receptor (beta chain) was recorded in a study of Ad26.COV2.S vaccination and SARS-CoV-2 variants. On the study more broadly: Ad26.COV2.S shots went into the muscle once or twice, 56 days apart.

Noted treatment: roughly 20 received Ad26.COV2.S at low or high dose, single or two shots; roughly 5 received placebo; per-sample allocation not given. At day 63 after the first vaccine or placebo injection, samples were drawn. General study points: Similar non-spike TCR breadth was seen in vaccine and placebo recipients. Substantial breadth was reportedly displayed by spike-specific CD8+ and CD4+ T cell responses after vaccination. Assessments of TCR breadth and depth may have underestimated the total T cell responses.

The table came from immunoSEQ multiplex PCR; TCRdb's copy has only in-frame clones and leaves some out. Among about 350,000 clones, roughly 89% were seen once, and the ten largest hold around 4.5%. CDR3 length equals 17 residues. Germline lookup yields CDR1 SGHTA and CDR2 FQGNSA. Trimming pared 2 bases from V and 6 bases from J, leaving 22 bases between. The count of this clone is one. The antigen is not known. This sample comprised peripheral blood, obtained in a trial of Ad26.COV2.S vaccine versus placebo. The clonotype originates from a person aged 18-60 years who received the Ad26.COV2.S COVID-19 vaccine or a placebo. This chain joins TRBV7-2 and TRBJ1-2; D remains unclear. The CDR3 DNA follows: TGTGCCAGCAGCTTAACAGTAGCGGCCAGCCCTGAGGATGGCTACACCTTC. As protein: CASSLTVAASPEDGYTF.